Listed below are T cell receptor beta chains from one sample, sequenced in a study of blood T cell repertoires in COVID-19. The method was immunoSEQ multiplex PCR; TCRdb's version includes in-frame clones alone and lacks a portion of them. The data show about 280,000 clones, 75% to 85% seen once. What was sequenced was peripheral blood. These receptors were obtained from a man over 45 with active or convalescent COVID-19. Each CDR3 is given with its conserved first and last residue. The D gene is left open where the match is weak.

TRBV5-1	TRBJ2-7	.	CASTFQRGVSEQYF	TGCGCCAGCACCTTCCAGCGTGGTGTGTCCGAGCAGTACTTC
TRBV5-1	TRBJ2-1	TRBD1	CASSPNRGGNEQFF	TGCGCCAGCAGCCCAAACAGGGGCGGCAATGAGCAGTTCTTC
TRBV4-1	TRBJ2-2	TRBD2	CASSQEPPSGSSGELFF	TGCGCCAGCAGCCAAGAACCCCCTAGCGGGAGTTCCGGGGAGCTGTTTTTT
TRBV27	TRBJ1-1	TRBD1	CASIRLDRGLHTEAFF	TGTGCCAGCATCCGCCTGGACAGGGGCCTACACACTGAAGCTTTCTTT
TRBV18	TRBJ1-1	.	CASSPRELTEAFF	TGTGCCAGCTCACCACGAGAACTCACTGAAGCTTTCTTT
TRBV23-1	TRBJ1-5	TRBD1	CASSHPNSDRALNQPQHF	TGCGCCAGCAGTCATCCCAATTCGGACAGGGCCCTCAATCAGCCCCAGCATTTT
TRBV9	TRBJ1-2	TRBD1	CASSATGTGIYGYTF	TGTGCCAGCAGCGCTACCGGGACAGGGATCTATGGCTACACCTTC
TRBV7-6	TRBJ1-5	.	CASSLARGRGGPQHF	TGTGCCAGCAGCTTAGCGAGGGGCAGAGGGGGACCCCAGCATTTT
TRBV28	TRBJ2-3	.	CASRGTDTQYF	TGTGCCAGCCGAGGGACAGATACGCAGTATTTT
TRBV4-2	TRBJ2-7	TRBD2	CASSPSGLAGGYSYEQYF	TGTGCCAGCAGCCCCTCGGGACTAGCGGGAGGGTACTCCTACGAGCAGTACTTC
TRBV25-1	TRBJ2-5	.	CASSVTGVWETQYF	TGTGCCAGCAGTGTTACGGGGGTATGGGAGACCCAGTACTTC
TRBV19	TRBJ2-1	.	CASSMGPIGGNEQFF	TGTGCCAGTAGTATGGGACCCATCGGGGGAAATGAGCAGTTCTTC
TRBV19	TRBJ1-1	.	CASSPTGLRNTEAFF	TGTGCCAGTAGTCCCACGGGACTTCGGAACACTGAAGCTTTCTTT
TRBV5-1	TRBJ2-3	TRBD2	CASSLGLERDATDTQYF	TGCGCCAGCAGCTTGGGGTTGGAGCGGGACGCCACAGATACGCAGTATTTT
TRBV5-5	TRBJ1-1	TRBD1	CASSPTDRYTEAFF	TGTGCCAGCAGCCCGACGGACAGGTACACTGAAGCTTTCTTT
TRBV29-1	TRBJ1-2	.	CSVEDRGAGNYGYTF	TGCAGCGTTGAAGATCGGGGGGCGGGTAACTATGGCTACACCTTC